Below are 22 T cell receptor beta chains sequenced from a single sample in a study of breast tumors, draining lymph nodes, adjacent tissues. TCRdb itself ran the multiplex PCR reads through MiXCR, one entry per CDR3 protein. The table shows 55,000 to 75,000 distinct CDR3 sequences, with 40% to 45% occurring only once. Material: breast tumor tissue. The receptors here all came from a female donor with breast cancer. Some clones in this sample may be carry-over from other donors' samples.

As concerns this clonotype: As the CDR3 is not closed by the conserved phenylalanine or tryptophan, this likely results from a read error. The DNA is omitted, as the CDR3 cannot be located on it reliably, and the CDR3 follows TCRdb's listing. This chain connects TRBV7-9 to TRBJ2-7; no check of the table's D call, TRBD1, against the DNA was made. A total of 12 residues make up the CDR3, ends included. Germline assignment: CDR1 SEHNR and CDR2 FQNEAQ (reference sequence). The CDR3 loop reads CASSLGSDPEYL.

This clonotype was found many times. V and J are TRBV19 and TRBJ2-1; 10 bases line up with TRBD1. The CDR3 contains 15 residues. The V gene's germline CDR1 is LNHDA and CDR2 SQIVND (reference sequence). With 6 bases clipped from V and 5 bases from J, the junction kept 7 bases outside the gene matches. CDR3 sequence (DNA): TGTGCCAGTAGCCCTCGGACAGGGGGTAACAATGAGCAGTTCTTC. It encodes CASSPRTGGNNEQFF.

A remark on this clonotype: A much larger clone sits a single nucleotide away, making a read error possible. The chain employs TRBV7-9 and TRBJ1-1, with D possibly being TRBD1 (6 bases). Germline CDR1 and CDR2: SEHNR and FQNEAQ (reference sequence). There are 13 residues in the CDR3. The CDR3 region is CASSLTGNTGAFF. The CDR3 DNA follows: TGTGCCAGCAGTCTAACAGGGAACACTGGAGCTTTCTTT.

This clonotype was counted at least ten times. The V and J genes are TRBV6-1 and TRBJ2-1, with 8 bases matching TRBD2. There are 16 residues in the CDR3. With V trimmed by 6 bases and J by 7 bases, 14 bases remained unmatched. Germline CDR1 is MNHNS and CDR2 is SASEGT. The CDR3 nucleotides are TGTGCCAGCAGATATACCGAGATAGCGGGATCGAATGAGCAGTTCTTC. Translating gives CASRYTEIAGSNEQFF.

This clonotype was seen at least ten times. The rearrangement joins TRBV30 to TRBJ2-3; the match to TRBD2 covers 7 bases. V dropped 3 bases and J dropped 4; count of bases not matched to a gene: 7. Germline CDR1 GTSNPN, CDR2 SVGIG (reference sequence). This CDR3 contains 14 residues. This CDR3 reads CAWSFGGSPDTQYF. CDR3 nucleotide sequence: TGTGCCTGGAGCTTTGGCGGGAGTCCAGATACGCAGTATTTT.

J is TRBJ2-7 and V is TRBV11-3; 9 bases line up with TRBD2. CDR3 length: 15 residues. Germline assignment: CDR1 SGHNT and CDR2 YENEEA. V was pared by 5 bases and J by 7 bases, with 12 bases of the junction left unmatched. DNA of the CDR3: TGTGCCAGCAGCCAACTGGGCGGGGGGGTTGCTGAGCAGTACTTC. Encoded protein: CASSQLGGGVAEQYF.

This rearrangement joins TRBV2 to TRBJ1-3; D uncertain. V lost 5 bases, J lost 7 bases, and 12 bases lay in between. There are 13 residues in the CDR3. Germline-derived CDR1 and CDR2 are SNHLY and FYNNEI. The CDR3 region is CASSLAALNTIYF. CDR3 DNA sequence: TGTGCCAGCAGTTTAGCAGCTCTGAACACCATATATTTT.

This clonotype was seen ten or more times. The rearrangement uses TRBV6-4 and TRBJ2-4; D might be TRBD2 (6 bases). Trimming stripped 5 bases from V and 6 bases from J, with 23 bases between. The CDR3 loop spans 17 amino acids. Germline loops: CDR1 MRHNA, CDR2 SNTAGT. The CDR3 sequence: CASSSHKTGEEGNIQYF. In DNA, the CDR3 is TGTGCCAGCAGTTCCCACAAGACTGGGGAGGAGGGAAACATTCAGTACTTC.

The chain recombines TRBV7-8 with TRBJ2-5; perhaps D is TRBD1 or TRBD2 (7 bases each). Trimming pared 0 bases from V and 5 bases from J, leaving 19 bases between. There are 17 residues in the CDR3. Germline CDR1 and CDR2: SGHVS and FQNEAQ. The CDR3 coding sequence is TGTGCCAGCAGCTTAGCGAGCAGGGGGGGCCGCCGGGAGACCCAGTACTTC. The encoded protein is CASSLASRGGRRETQYF. The full variable domain, rest sourced from reference TRBV7-8 and TRBJ2-5, is GAGVSQSPRYKVAKRGQDVALRCDPISGHVSLFWYQQALGQGPEFLTYFQNEAQLDKSGLPSDRFFAERPEGSVSTLKIQRTQQEDSAVYLCASSLASRGGRRETQYFGPGTRLLVL.

The table lists this clonotype with many counts. The chain carries TRBV10-3 and TRBJ1-6; no clear D gene. The V end was cut by 4 bases, the J end by 0 bases, with 10 bases between. The CDR3 consists of 16 residues. Germline CDR1 is ENHRY and CDR2 is SYGVKD. CDR3 region: CAISGEGRSYNSPLHF. The CDR3 DNA follows: TGTGCCATCAGTGGCGAGGGCCGCTCCTATAATTCACCCCTCCACTTT.

The chain joins TRBV11-2 to TRBJ2-7; TRBD2 aligns across 7 bases. Germline loops: CDR1 SGHAT, CDR2 FQNNGV. The CDR3 has 14 residues. V dropped 5 bases and J dropped 3; count of bases not matched to a gene: 7. CDR3 DNA: TGTGCCAGCAGCCTCCGTTTAGCGGGCTACGAGCAGTACTTC. Translated, it gives CASSLRLAGYEQYF.

The J gene is TRBJ2-3, the V gene TRBV15; D is unclear. The V and J ends lost 0 bases and 2 bases respectively, with 0 bases between them. Germline V gene sequence: CDR1 LNHNV, CDR2 YYDKDF (reference sequence). The CDR3 length is 12 residues. The CDR3 DNA reads as TGTGCCACCAGCAGAGACACAGATACGCAGTATTTT. This gives the protein CATSRDTDTQYF.

The chain uses TRBV25-1 and TRBJ1-4; D unresolved. Trimming cost V 2 bases and J 5 bases, with 12 bases left between them. The CDR3 runs to 15 residues. Germline values: CDR1 MGHDK, CDR2 SYGVNS. CDR3 in DNA: TGTGCCAGCAGTGAAGAGGGAGTCTACAATGAAAAACTGTTTTTT. It translates to CASSEEGVYNEKLFF.

A word on this clonotype: The conserved closing phenylalanine or tryptophan is absent in this CDR3, likely reflecting a read error. The rearrangement uses TRBV7-2 and TRBJ2-5; the match to TRBD1 covers 9 bases. V lost 5 bases to trimming and J lost 2 bases; unmatched junction nucleotides: 3. The CDR3 consists of 14 residues. Germline loops: CDR1 SGHTA, CDR2 FQGNSA. In nucleotides, the CDR3 is TGTGCCAGCAGCGCCGGGACAGGGCAAGAGACCCAGTACCTC. Amino acid sequence: CASSAGTGQETQYL.

In its sample, this clonotype was seen once. V usage is TRBV14 and J usage is TRBJ2-7; 15 positions match TRBD2. J gave up 4 bases and V 4 bases, and 8 bases lay outside the gene matches. This CDR3 has 17 amino acids. CDR1 is SGHDN, CDR2 FVKESK, per germline. The CDR3 sequence: CASSRRTSGRAVYEQYF. The CDR3 DNA reads TGTGCCAGCAGCCGACGGACTAGCGGGAGGGCCGTGTACGAGCAGTACTTC.

This clonotype came up many times. J is TRBJ1-5 and V is TRBV19; 7 bases map to TRBD1. Germline V gene data show CDR1 as LNHDA and CDR2 as SQIVND (reference sequence). The CDR3 is 14 residues long. V was pared by 6 bases and J by 1 base, with 3 bases of the junction left unmatched. The CDR3 here is CASREGASNQPQHF. DNA of the CDR3: TGTGCCAGTAGGGAGGGGGCCAGCAATCAGCCCCAGCATTTT.

This clonotype was picked up many times. The chain joins TRBV9 to TRBJ1-2; TRBD1 matches 9 bases. This CDR3 region has 13 residues. Germline trimming cut 5 bases from V and 8 bases from J; bases unmatched to any gene: 7. Germline loops: CDR1 SGDLS, CDR2 YYNGEE. This CDR3 reads CASSVQGAGGYTF. CDR3 nucleotide sequence: TGTGCCAGCAGTGTACAGGGGGCGGGGGGCTACACCTTC.

V and J are TRBV25-1 and TRBJ1-2; 10 bases match TRBD1. The length of the CDR3 is 13 residues. Germline lookup yields CDR1 MGHDK and CDR2 SYGVNS. The CDR3 DNA follows: TGTGCTAGGACCGACAGGGGGCAGAATGGCTACACCTTC. It codes for CARTDRGQNGYTF.

This clonotype was seen repeatedly, ten times or more. The chain carries TRBV19 and TRBJ1-6, with D possibly matching TRBD1 (5 bases). The CDR3 extends over 14 amino acids. Germline values: CDR1 LNHDA, CDR2 SQIVND (reference sequence). V lost 8 bases, J lost 5 bases, and 13 bases lay in between. CDR3 sequence: CASDAGTNNSPLHF. Written as DNA, the CDR3 is TGTGCCAGTGACGCCGGGACTAATAATTCACCCCTCCACTTT.

Notes on this clonotype: The junction and the germline gene differ at one end; a read error may be behind it. The rearrangement joins TRBV14 to TRBJ2-1, with 9 bases lining up with TRBD2. The CDR3 length is 15 residues. The germline V gene has CDR1 SGHDN and CDR2 FVKESK. The CDR3 here is CASEAGGPGYNEPFF. The CDR3 DNA reads as TGTGCCAGCGAGGCGGGAGGGCCTGGGTACAATGAGCCGTTCTTC.

The count of this clonotype is one. This chain uses TRBV7-3 with TRBJ2-1; D may be TRBD2 (6 bases). CDR1 is SGHTA and CDR2 is FQGTGA in the germline V gene. The CDR3 has 14 residues. V was trimmed by 0 bases and J by 3 bases, leaving 6 bases between them. In nucleotides, the CDR3 is TGTGCCAGCAGCTTAACGGGGGGCTACAATGAGCAGTTCTTC. This translates into CASSLTGGYNEQFF.

This clonotype occurred many times. A read error may account for a junction end that differs from germline. V gene TRBV6-5 combines with J gene TRBJ1-6; TRBD1 is a possible D gene (5 bases). Germline lookup yields CDR1 MNHEY and CDR2 SVGAGI. There are 16 residues in the CDR3. The CDR3 DNA follows: TGTGCCAGCAGTCACTCTAGCGTCTGGGGGAATTCACCCCTCCACTTT. Translating gives CASSHSSVWGNSPLHF.